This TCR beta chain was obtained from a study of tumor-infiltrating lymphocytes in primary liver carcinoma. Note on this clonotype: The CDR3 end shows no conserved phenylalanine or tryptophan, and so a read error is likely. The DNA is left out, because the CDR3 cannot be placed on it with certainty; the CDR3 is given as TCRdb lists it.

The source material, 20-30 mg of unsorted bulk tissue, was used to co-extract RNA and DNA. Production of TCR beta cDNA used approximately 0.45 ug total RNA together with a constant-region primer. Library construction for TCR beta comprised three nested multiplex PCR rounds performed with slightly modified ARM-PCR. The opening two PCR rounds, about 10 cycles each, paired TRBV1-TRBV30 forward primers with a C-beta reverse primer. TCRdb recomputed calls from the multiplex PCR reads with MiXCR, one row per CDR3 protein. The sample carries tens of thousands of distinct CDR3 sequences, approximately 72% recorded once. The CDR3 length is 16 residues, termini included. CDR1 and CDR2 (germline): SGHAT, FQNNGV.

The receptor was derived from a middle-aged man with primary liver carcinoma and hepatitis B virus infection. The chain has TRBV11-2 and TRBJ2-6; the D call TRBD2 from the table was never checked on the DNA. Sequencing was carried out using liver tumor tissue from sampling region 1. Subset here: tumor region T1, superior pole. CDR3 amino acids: CASSSSRGRGANVLTI.